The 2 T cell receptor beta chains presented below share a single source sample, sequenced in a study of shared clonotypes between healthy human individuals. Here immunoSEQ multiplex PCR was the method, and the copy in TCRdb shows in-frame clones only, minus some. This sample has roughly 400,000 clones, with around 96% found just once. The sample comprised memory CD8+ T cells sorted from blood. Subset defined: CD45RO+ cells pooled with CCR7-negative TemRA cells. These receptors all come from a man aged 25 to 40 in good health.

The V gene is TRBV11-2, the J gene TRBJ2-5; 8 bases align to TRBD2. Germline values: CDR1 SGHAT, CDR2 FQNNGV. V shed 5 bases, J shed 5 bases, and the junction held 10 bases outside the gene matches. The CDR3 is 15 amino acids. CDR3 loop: CASSATGTRGETQYF. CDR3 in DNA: TGTGCCAGCAGCGCGACCGGGACTAGAGGGGAGACCCAGTACTTC.

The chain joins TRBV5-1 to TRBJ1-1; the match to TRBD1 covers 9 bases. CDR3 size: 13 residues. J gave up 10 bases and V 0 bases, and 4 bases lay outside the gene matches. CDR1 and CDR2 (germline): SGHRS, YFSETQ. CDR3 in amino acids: CASSLGPTGGAFF. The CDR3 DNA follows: TGCGCCAGCAGCTTGGGTCCGACAGGGGGAGCTTTCTTT.